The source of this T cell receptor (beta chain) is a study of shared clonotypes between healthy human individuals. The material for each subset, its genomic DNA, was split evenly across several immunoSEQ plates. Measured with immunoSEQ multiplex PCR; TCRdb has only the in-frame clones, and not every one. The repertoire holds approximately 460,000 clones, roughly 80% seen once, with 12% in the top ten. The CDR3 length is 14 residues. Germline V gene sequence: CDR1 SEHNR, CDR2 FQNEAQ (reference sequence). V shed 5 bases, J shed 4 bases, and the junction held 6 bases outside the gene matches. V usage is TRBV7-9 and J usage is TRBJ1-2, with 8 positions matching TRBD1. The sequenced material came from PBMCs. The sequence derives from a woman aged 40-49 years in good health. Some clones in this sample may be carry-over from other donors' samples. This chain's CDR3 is CASSPGGQGYGYTF. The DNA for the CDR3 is TGTGCCAGCAGCCCCGGTGGACAGGGCTATGGCTACACCTTC.